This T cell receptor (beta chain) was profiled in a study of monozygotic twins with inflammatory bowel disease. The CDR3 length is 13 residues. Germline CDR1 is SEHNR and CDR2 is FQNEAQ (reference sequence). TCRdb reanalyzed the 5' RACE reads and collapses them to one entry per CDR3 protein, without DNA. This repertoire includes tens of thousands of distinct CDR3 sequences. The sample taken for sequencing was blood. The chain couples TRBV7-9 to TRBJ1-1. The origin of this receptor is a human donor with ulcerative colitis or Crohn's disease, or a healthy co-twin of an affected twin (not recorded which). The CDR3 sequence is CASRDDKNTEAFF.